Shown below are 21 T cell receptor beta chains from a single sample sequenced in a study of early T cells in non-severe SARS-CoV-2 infection. TCRdb reprocessed the 5' RACE reads via MiXCR and lists one record per CDR3 protein. The sample consists of 55,000 to 70,000 distinct CDR3 sequences, roughly a tenth of them appearing once. Sequencing was done on a sample of whole blood. All receptors derive from an adult who was a healthcare worker with PCR-confirmed SARS-CoV-2 infection or an uninfected control (not recorded which).

V usage is TRBV29-1 and J usage is TRBJ2-7; 11 bases line up with TRBD2. Germline-derived CDR1 and CDR2 are SQVTM and ANQGSEA. The trim removed 4 bases at V and 0 bases at J, leaving 2 bases unmatched. This CDR3 has 14 amino acids. This CDR3 is CSVVGTSGSYEQYF. The CDR3 nucleotides are TGCAGCGTTGTTGGGACTAGCGGCTCCTACGAGCAGTACTTC.

This clonotype was observed many times. The chain links TRBV12-3 or TRBV12-4 to TRBJ2-2; D might be TRBD2 (5 bases). The CDR3 totals 16 residues. V shed 10 bases and J shed 0 bases, with 18 bases lying between them. The CDR3 DNA reads as TGTGCCACCGATGGGAATAGCGCCGCGAACACCGGGGAGCTGTTTTTT. This codes for CATDGNSAANTGELFF.

This clonotype was seen many times. The chain links TRBV27 to TRBJ2-7; D is tentatively TRBD1 or TRBD2 (5 bases each). The V gene's germline CDR1 is MNHEY and CDR2 SMNVEV (reference sequence). The CDR3 runs 12 residues. With 6 bases removed from V and 8 bases from J, the gap between germline ends came to 14 bases. CDR3: CASRDGTVQQYF. The CDR3 DNA sequence: TGTGCCAGCAGGGACGGGACGGTACAGCAGTACTTC.

At least ten counts were recorded for this clonotype. One junction end does not reproduce the germline sequence, and a read error may be involved. V usage is TRBV7-7 and J usage is TRBJ2-3; a weak D match, TRBD2 (8 bases). This CDR3 region has 16 residues. CDR1 is SSHAT and CDR2 is FNYEAQ in the germline V gene (reference sequence). The CDR3, as DNA: TGTGCTAGCAGCAGGGGGATAGCGGGGAGCACAGATACGCAGTATTTT. Protein sequence: CASSRGIAGSTDTQYF.

This clonotype was observed many times. V gene TRBV12-3 or TRBV12-4 combines with J gene TRBJ2-7; no clear D. Trimming took off 1 base at V and 3 bases at J, with 13 bases between the two ends. CDR3 length: 15 amino acids. The CDR3 nucleotides read TGTGCCAGCAGTTTAGGGTTCGATACCGGCTACGAGCAGTACTTC. Protein product: CASSLGFDTGYEQYF.

This clonotype was seen many times. The rearrangement joins TRBV7-3 to TRBJ2-1, with no clear D. Germline values: CDR1 SGHTA, CDR2 FQGTGA. Trimming pared 4 bases from V and 2 bases from J, leaving 12 bases between. The CDR3 is 15 amino acids. The CDR3 DNA reads TGTGCCAGCAGCTCCCTAGGGATGGCCTACAATGAGCAGTTCTTC. As protein: CASSSLGMAYNEQFF.

This clonotype has a count of ten or more. The V call is TRBV27, the J call TRBJ2-3; 9 bases agree with TRBD2. V shed 3 bases, J shed 4 bases, and the junction held 5 bases outside the gene matches. CDR3 length equals 15 residues. Germline assignment: CDR1 MNHEY and CDR2 SMNVEV (reference sequence). For the CDR3, the DNA is TGTGCCAGCAGTTTGGGCGGGAGGGCAGCAGATACGCAGTATTTT. Protein sequence: CASSLGGRAADTQYF.

The chain is built from TRBV11-1 and TRBJ1-4; D is uncertain. Trimming shortened V by 3 bases and J by 4 bases, and 9 bases separated the two germline ends. The germline CDR1 and CDR2 sequences are SGHAT and FQDESV (reference sequence). The CDR3 has 14 residues. The CDR3 nucleotides read TGTGCCAGCAGCTTCGGCAGCGGTAATGAAAAACTGTTTTTT. As protein: CASSFGSGNEKLFF. The variable domain in full, completed from reference TRBV11-1 and TRBJ1-4, reads EAEVAQSPRYKITEKSQAVAFWCDPISGHATLYWYRQILGQGPELLVQFQDESVVDDSQLPKDRFSAERLKGVDSTLKIQPAELGDSAMYLCASSFGSGNEKLFFGSGTQLSVL.

In its sample, this clonotype was seen a few times. V and J are TRBV25-1 and TRBJ2-1, with TRBD1 identical over 9 bases. The CDR3 loop spans 14 amino acids. V shed 10 bases, J shed 4 bases, and the junction held 8 bases outside the gene matches. Looked up from germline, CDR1 is MGHDK and CDR2 is SYGVNS. The CDR3 coding sequence is TGTGCCAACCCGGACAGGGGAAGGTACAATGAGCAGTTCTTC. It codes for CANPDRGRYNEQFF. Combining the CDR3 with reference TRBV25-1 and TRBJ2-1 gives the whole variable domain EADIYQTPRYLVIGTGKKITLECSQTMGHDKMYWYQQDPGMELHLIHYSYGVNSTEKGDLSSESTVSRIRTEHFPLTLESARPSHTSQYLCANPDRGRYNEQFFGPGTRLTVL.

This clonotype was seen repeatedly, ten times or more. The chain combines TRBV7-3 with TRBJ2-3; the D is unclear. The CDR3 runs 13 residues. The germline gives CDR1 SGHTA, CDR2 FQGTGA. V shed 0 bases and J shed 1 base, with 2 bases lying between them. The CDR3 DNA sequence: TGTGCCAGCAGCTTAACCGGCACAGATACGCAGTATTTT. This gives the protein CASSLTGTDTQYF.

This clonotype was seen only a few times. V usage is TRBV10-3 and J usage is TRBJ1-3; 9 bases align to TRBD1. Germline CDR1 ENHRY, CDR2 SYGVKD. CDR3 length: 16 amino acids. The ends lost 6 bases at V and 4 bases at J; junction bases unmatched: 10. This CDR3 reads CAISYRDRETGNTIYF. Written as DNA, the CDR3 is TGTGCCATCAGCTACCGGGACAGGGAGACAGGAAACACCATATATTTT.

V gene TRBV19 combines with J gene TRBJ2-1, with TRBD2 matching over 7 bases. V trimming: 4 bases; J trimming: 0 bases; junction bases outside the gene matches: 6. The CDR3 has 16 amino acids. Germline CDR1 and CDR2: LNHDA and SQIVND (reference sequence). The CDR3 sequence is CASSSLGGSSYNEQFF. DNA for the CDR3: TGTGCCAGTAGTAGCCTCGGCGGGAGCTCCTACAATGAGCAGTTCTTC.

V gene TRBV20-1 combines with J gene TRBJ2-1; D unclear. The CDR3 has 15 residues. The ends were cut back, 6 bases at V and 0 bases at J, with 15 bases in the middle. From germline, CDR1 is DFQATT and CDR2 SNEGSKA (reference sequence). The CDR3 sequence is CSASSLGSSYNEQFF. The DNA of the CDR3 is TGCAGTGCCAGCTCTCTCGGTAGCTCCTACAATGAGCAGTTCTTC.

Concerning this clonotype: An end of the junction differs from the germline gene, which may be a read error. The J gene is TRBJ2-4, the V gene TRBV7-6; possible D gene TRBD2, 6 bases. The CDR3 is 14 amino acids. The germline V gene encodes CDR1 SGHVS and CDR2 FNYEAQ. The CDR3 sequence: CASSLATGTPIPHF. The DNA of the CDR3 is TGTGCCAGCAGCTTGGCCACCGGGACTCCAATTCCCCACTTC.

This clonotype was recorded at least ten times. The V call is TRBV28, the J call TRBJ2-2; tentatively, D is TRBD2 (5 bases). Germline V gives CDR1 MDHEN, CDR2 SYDVKM. V gave up 5 bases and J gave up 1 base, with 17 bases separating them. The CDR3 runs 17 residues. The CDR3 DNA reads as TGTGCCAGCAGTCCTAGAGGGCTGGGGAGGAACACCGGGGAGCTGTTTTTT. This gives the protein CASSPRGLGRNTGELFF.

This clonotype was seen repeatedly, ten times or more. J is TRBJ2-7 and V is TRBV4-2; D is unresolved. V shed 0 bases and J shed 3 bases, with 12 bases lying between them. CDR1 LGHNA and CDR2 YNFKEQ come from the germline V gene. The CDR3 contains 15 residues. CDR3 nucleotide sequence: TGTGCCAGCAGCCAAGATCATAACCAGGTCTACGAGCAGTACTTC. It translates to CASSQDHNQVYEQYF.

The V and J genes are TRBV29-1 and TRBJ2-5; D may be TRBD2 (5 bases). Germline assignment: CDR1 SQVTM and CDR2 ANQGSEA. This CDR3 has 13 residues. The V end was cut by 3 bases, the J end by 3 bases, with 11 bases between. In DNA form, the CDR3 reads TGCAGCGTTGAGAGGGTTCAGAAAGAGACCCAGTACTTC. Amino acid sequence: CSVERVQKETQYF.

There are many counts of this clonotype. The gene calls are TRBV7-2 and TRBJ1-1; 9 bases fit TRBD1. The CDR3 has 13 amino acids. V shed 5 bases, J shed 6 bases, and the junction held 4 bases outside the gene matches. Germline values: CDR1 SGHTA, CDR2 FQGNSA. The CDR3 nucleotides are TGTGCCAGCAGCCAACAGGGGGCGGCTGAAGCTTTCTTT. This translates into CASSQQGAAEAFF.

This clonotype was counted ten times or more. The chain uses TRBV29-1 and TRBJ2-1; 12 bases align to TRBD2. With V trimmed by 5 bases and J by 3 bases, 2 bases remained unmatched. The CDR3 length is 14 residues. CDR1 and CDR2 (germline): SQVTM, ANQGSEA. CDR3 nucleotides: TGCAGCGTTCTGACTAGCGGGAGCTACAATGAGCAGTTCTTC. Residues: CSVLTSGSYNEQFF.

This clonotype was counted a few times. V usage is TRBV12-3 or TRBV12-4 and J usage is TRBJ1-3; 9 bases map to TRBD1. Losses at the gene ends were 6 bases for V and 7 bases for J; bases not matched to a gene: 7. The CDR3 is made up of 14 amino acids. The CDR3 DNA reads TGTGCCAGCAGAGATGACAGGGGGACGAACACCATATATTTT. This encodes CASRDDRGTNTIYF.

This clonotype was found many times. Written as DNA, the CDR3 is TGTGCCAGCAGCAATCAGGGACTAGCGGAATTATCTAAAGGAGGGGAGCTGTTTTTT. This sequence encodes CASSNQGLAELSKGGELFF. The rearrangement uses TRBV21-1 and TRBJ2-2; the table's D call, TRBD2, was not checked against the DNA. TRBV21-1 is a pseudogene locus. This CDR3 is built from 19 residues.